The TCR beta chain described here comes from a study of cytomegalovirus exposure and HLA in healthy donors. Whole-study findings and limits: In a later analysis, DRB1 alleles had the most associated TCRs; HLA-C alleles the fewest.

Comment on this clone: Its specificity is not known.

PCR primers comprised 60 Vbeta and 13 Jbeta primers. This table comes from immunoSEQ multiplex PCR, and its TCRdb copy is limited to in-frame clones, with some not included. The top ten hold roughly 3.1% of the sample, which has 200,000 to 250,000 clones, roughly 80% seen once. Germline V CDR1 and CDR2: SNHLY, FYNNEI. The CDR3 sequence is 13 residues long. The V end was cut by 2 bases, the J end by 4 bases, with 8 bases between. The chain is built from TRBV2 and TRBJ2-5, with D hard to call. The source of this sequence is a man aged 25 to 45 in good health and CMV-seronegative. Material: PBMCs. CDR3 sequence (DNA): TGTGCCAGCAGTGAACCCCTAATAGAGACCCAGTACTTC. This encodes CASSEPLIETQYF.